This T cell receptor beta chain was recorded in a study of blood T cells in healthy people across ages (dated by TCRdb to 2014 to 2015). Study-level background: In model experiments, template switching captured about one uniquely barcoded TCR beta cDNA molecule for every two T cells. Using deep sequencing normalized with unique cDNA molecular identifiers, the study measured how TCR beta repertoire diversity changes with age. The donors were divided into four age groups: young (average about 16 years), middle-aged (approximately 42), aged (about 62) and long-lived (approximately 74). To avoid experimental bias, donors of different ages were randomly spread across the sequencing lanes. The study analyzed two additional independent replicas of 1 million unique cDNA reads from the same blood draw for two donors, one aged 18 to 30 and one aged 80 or older.

From the cysteine up to the phenylalanine, the CDR3 has a length of 12 residues. Only the CDR3 DNA is retained, 36 bases long and in frame from the first base. V is shortened by 3 bases, J by 9 bases, and the region joining them spans 6 bases. The library was generated by 5' RACE. The run used an Illumina HiSeq 2500. A second PCR of about 6 to 11 cycles was run with a J-beta primer mix and a sample-barcoded 5' primer. A template-switch 5' adaptor carrying 12 random nucleotides introduced a unique molecular identifier onto each TCR beta cDNA molecule. Each sample yielded at least 3 million CDR3-containing paired-end reads. All of the RNA was converted into first-strand cDNA using the Mint cDNA synthesis kit, with a TRBC-specific oligonucleotide serving as the primer. After uracil-DNA glycosylase treatment, a first 18-cycle PCR used universal primers M1SS and BC2_uni_R on all cDNA. The study's processing was this. For normalization, 1 million high-quality reads, each with a distinct molecular identifier, were randomly selected from each sample. Reads sharing molecular identifiers were discarded rather than binned into consensus sequences. CDR3 identification, clonotype clustering and error correction used MiTCR with a Q25 quality threshold and the strictest error-elimination algorithm. A nonparametric unseen species model with Euler transformation was used to estimate a lower bound on total TCR beta diversity. Clones were called with MiXCR by TCRdb after fastp trimmed the public reads at Q25, and only in-frame beta chains were retained. Each record represents a unique CDR3 protein, reported with the most common genes and DNA among its rows. These V and J calls derive from TCRdb rather than the authors' analysis. Across this sample there are roughly 700,000 distinct CDR3 sequences, with more than 40% seen only once. Roughly a third of the sample is in the top ten clones.

This clonotype was counted a few times. It lacks a known antigen. The record has no base qualities; no much larger clone is one base away. Points the paper makes about the study in general: Because profiling used bulk unsorted PBMCs, naive and antigen-experienced compartments could not be compared conclusively. Compared with the aged group, more naive CD4+ T cells, fewer expanded clones and increased TCR diversity were shown by the long-lived group, suggesting age selection. Estimates of total diversity based on one million sequenced T cells were considered lower bounds and underestimates. Because donor CMV infection status was unknown, age-related changes in expanded clonotypes were potentially confounded. As age increased, observed TCR beta diversity per million T cells dropped in a roughly linear way, and a significant reduction was already evident by age 40. Observed TCR beta diversity correlated strongly with the percentage of naive T cells measured by flow cytometry.

Donors were 39 systemically healthy Caucasian individuals from Russia aged roughly 6 to 95 years. Each donor gave ten milliliters of peripheral blood, collected into EDTA-treated Vacutainer tubes. Ficoll-Paque density-gradient centrifugation was used to isolate PBMCs, with at least 7 million per sample. Total RNA, at least 6 micrograms per sample, was extracted from PBMCs with Trizol reagent. For every donor, an aliquot of PBMCs went through flow cytometry to measure the percentages of naive CD45RAhigh/CD27high T cells. Sequences were obtained from blood. The chain is assembled from TRBV12-3 or TRBV12-4 and TRBJ1-6; no D gene is confidently identified. The TCR sequence derives from a woman aged 60-70 years in good health. CDR3 reads: CASSLMGSPLHF. The DNA sequence is TGTGCCAGCAGTTTGATGGGTTCACCCCTCCACTTT.